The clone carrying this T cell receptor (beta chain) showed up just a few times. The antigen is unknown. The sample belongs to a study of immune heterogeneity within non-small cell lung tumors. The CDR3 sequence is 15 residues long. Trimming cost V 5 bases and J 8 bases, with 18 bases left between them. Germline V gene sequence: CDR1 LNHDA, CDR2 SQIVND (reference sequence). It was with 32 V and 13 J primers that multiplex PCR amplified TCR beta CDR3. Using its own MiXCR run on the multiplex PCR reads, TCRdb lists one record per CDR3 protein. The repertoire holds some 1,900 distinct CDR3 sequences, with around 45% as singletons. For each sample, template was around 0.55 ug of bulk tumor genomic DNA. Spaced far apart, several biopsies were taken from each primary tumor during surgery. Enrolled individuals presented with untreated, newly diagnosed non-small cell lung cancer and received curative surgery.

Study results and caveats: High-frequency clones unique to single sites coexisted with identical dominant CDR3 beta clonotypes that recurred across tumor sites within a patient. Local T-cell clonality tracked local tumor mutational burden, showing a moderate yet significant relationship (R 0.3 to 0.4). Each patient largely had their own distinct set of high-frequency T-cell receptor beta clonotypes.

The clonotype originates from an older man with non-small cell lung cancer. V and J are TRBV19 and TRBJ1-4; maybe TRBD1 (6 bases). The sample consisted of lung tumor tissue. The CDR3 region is CASSARTEVREKLFF. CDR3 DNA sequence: TGTGCCAGTAGTGCTCGGACAGAAGTGAGGGAAAAACTGTTTTTT.